This entry concerns a single T cell receptor (beta chain). Antigen: not known. The V end was cut by 4 bases, the J end by 2 bases, with 11 bases between. Looked up from germline, CDR1 is MNHNS and CDR2 is SASEGT. The CDR3 has 14 residues. The treatment is: 10-day PBMC culture with coronavirus spike peptide pools or control peptides (ViraFEST assay). The sample is drawn from a study of vaccination and CD4 T cells after COVID-19. Study findings and constraints: Only post-vaccination samples contained a median approximately 85% of the reactive clones in convalescent patients.

The Oncomine TCR Beta short-read assay was applied to DNA of cultured CD4+ T cells. Via MiXCR, TCRdb re-called the PCR reads, giving one row per CDR3 protein. The sample lists roughly 16,000 distinct CDR3 sequences; about 83% were seen once. This sample comprised CD4+ T cells from blood, cultured in vitro, obtained after SARS-CoV-2 vaccination. The TCR was taken from a human donor who received a COVID-19 vaccine. The chain has TRBV6-1 and TRBJ2-5, with a tentative D call TRBD1 (5 bases). The CDR3: CASSVGHRQETQYF. The CDR3 DNA reads as TGTGCCAGCAGTGTGGGCCACAGGCAAGAGACCCAGTACTTC.